One and the same sample provided the 4 T cell receptor beta chains below, sequenced in a study of T cell clonality in common variable immunodeficiency. Clones were read by immunoSEQ multiplex PCR, and TCRdb kept only the in-frame ones, dropping some. The sample shows about 34,000 clones, none of them appearing just once. Sequencing input: peripheral blood mononuclear cells. These receptors originate from a person between 18 and 75 years old in good health.

This clone was seen ten or more times. The read finishes 3 residues shy of the CDR3 end, and the germline J gene is used to complete it. The chain joins TRBV10-3 to TRBJ2-7; 9 bases line up with TRBD1. The ends lost 10 bases at V and 6 bases at J; junction bases unmatched: 7. This CDR3 has 12 amino acids. Germline CDR1 is ENHRY and CDR2 is SYGVKD. Incomplete CDR3 DNA: TGTGCCAGACTACAGGGGGCATGCGAG. Residues: CARLQGACE. The CDR3 in full is CARLQGACEQYF.

This clone was counted ten times or more. Read coverage stops 3 residues before the CDR3 terminus; the germline J gene supplies the remainder. The same CDR3 also results from other DNA sequences found in this sample. J is TRBJ2-2 and V is TRBV19; tentatively, D is TRBD1 (6 bases). Germline values: CDR1 LNHDA, CDR2 SQIVND (reference sequence). This CDR3 is built from 14 residues. Trimming removed 0 bases at V and 5 bases at J, with 7 bases between. Partial CDR3 DNA: TGTGCCAGTAGTATAGACAGGGGTACCGGGGAG. As protein: CASSIDRGTGE. The whole CDR3 region reads CASSIDRGTGELFF.

This clone is categorized as medium-sized (0.01 to 0.1%). The read is 3 residues too short to cover the CDR3 end, so that end is filled in from the germline J gene. The chain has TRBV20-1 and TRBJ2-3; maybe TRBD2 (6 bases). Germline V gene data show CDR1 as DFQATT and CDR2 as SNEGSKA (reference sequence). With 0 bases removed from V and 4 bases from J, the gap between germline ends came to 11 bases. The CDR3 runs 14 residues. The sequenced CDR3 bases are TGCAGTGCTAGAGAAGGCGGGAAGGCAGATACG. Translating gives CSAREGGKADT. Given in full, the CDR3 is CSAREGGKADTQYF.

This clone was picked up many times. CDR3 in amino acids: CASKLTVNYGYTF. Incomplete CDR3 DNA: TGTGCCAGCAAGTTAACTGTGAACTATGGC. The J gene is TRBJ1-2, the V gene TRBV27; D ambiguous. The CDR3 goes on 3 residues after the read ends, and that part is filled in from the germline J gene. V lost 7 bases and J 2 bases, leaving 11 bases between the germline ends. The germline V gene encodes CDR1 MNHEY and CDR2 SMNVEV (reference sequence). The CDR3 spans 13 residues.